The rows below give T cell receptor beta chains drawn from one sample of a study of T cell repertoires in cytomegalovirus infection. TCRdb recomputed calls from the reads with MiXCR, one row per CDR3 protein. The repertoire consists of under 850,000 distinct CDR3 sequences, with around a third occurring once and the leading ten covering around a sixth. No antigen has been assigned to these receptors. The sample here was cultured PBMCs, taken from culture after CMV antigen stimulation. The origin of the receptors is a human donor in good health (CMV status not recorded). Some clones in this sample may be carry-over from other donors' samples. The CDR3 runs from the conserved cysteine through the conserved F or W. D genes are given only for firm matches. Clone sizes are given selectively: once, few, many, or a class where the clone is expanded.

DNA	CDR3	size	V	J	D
TGCAGCGTCTATACTAGGGGCCCGACTGACGAGCAGTACTTC	CSVYTRGPTDEQYF	few	TRBV29-1	TRBJ2-7	NA
TGCAGCGTTCCAGGCCCAGGCGACTACGAGCAGTACTTC	CSVPGPGDYEQYF	NA	TRBV29-1	TRBJ2-7	NA
TGTGCCAGCAGCGTAGACAGGGCAAATGAGCAGTTCTTC	CASSVDRANEQFF	NA	TRBV7-6	TRBJ2-1	TRBD1
TGTGCCAGCAGCCGGGGTAGGAGCTCCTACAATGAGCAGTTCTTC	CASSRGRSSYNEQFF	NA	TRBV7-2	TRBJ2-1	NA
TGTGCCAGCAGCCCAGGAGGGGGCTGGGAGACCCAGTACTTC	CASSPGGGWETQYF	few	TRBV5-4	TRBJ2-5	NA
TGTGCCAGCTCACCCCCCATTAACACAGATACGCAGTATTTT	CASSPPINTDTQYF	once	TRBV18	TRBJ2-3	NA
TGCAGTGCTCGTCGCGGACTAGCGGGAGGAAGGGGAGAGACCCAGTACTTC	CSARRGLAGGRGETQYF	NA	TRBV20-1	TRBJ2-5	TRBD2
TGTGCCAGCAGCCCCACTAGGAATCCCTACAATGAGCAGTTCTTC	CASSPTRNPYNEQFF	many	TRBV7-2	TRBJ2-1	NA
TGTGCCAGTAGAAGACACCAGGGGGGTTGGAATTCACCCCTCCACTTT	CASRRHQGGWNSPLHF	NA	TRBV19	TRBJ1-6	TRBD1
TGTGCCAGCAACCTGGCGGGGTGGGCTGAAGCTTTCTTT	CASNLAGWAEAFF	NA	TRBV6-2/TRBV6-3	TRBJ1-1	NA
TGTGCCAGCCGGGACGTTGTAGGCTACACCTTC	CASRDVVGYTF	few	TRBV27	TRBJ1-2	NA
TGTGCCAGCCGCTTTGGGGGTGGAGGCTACACCTTC	CASRFGGGGYTF	NA	TRBV28	TRBJ1-2	NA
TGTGCCAGCAACCTAATGAGCGGGGGGGCTTCCAATGAGCAGTTCTTC	CASNLMSGGASNEQFF	few	TRBV6-2/TRBV6-3	TRBJ2-1	TRBD2
TGCAGTGCTAGAGATAGTATGGGACTCTACGAGCAGTACTTC	CSARDSMGLYEQYF	NA	TRBV20-1	TRBJ2-7	NA
TGTGCCATCATGTGGACTAGAGGCGGTACGCAGTATTTT	CAIMWTRGGTQYF	NA	TRBV10-3	TRBJ2-3	TRBD2
TGTGCCAGCAGCGAGGGACTAGCGGCCAATGAGCAGTTCTTC	CASSEGLAANEQFF	many	TRBV12-3/TRBV12-4	TRBJ2-1	TRBD2
TGTGCCAGCAGCTACCGGGACAGGGGGATCATGAACACTGAAGCTTTCTTT	CASSYRDRGIMNTEAFF	few	TRBV7-2	TRBJ1-1	TRBD1
TGCAGTGCTAGAGACCAGCTTAGTACCGGGGAGCTGTTTTTT	CSARDQLSTGELFF	NA	TRBV20-1	TRBJ2-2	NA